Listed below are T cell receptor beta chains from one sample, sequenced in a study of identical twins. MiXCR, applied by TCRdb to the 5' RACE reads, yields one record per CDR3 protein. The sample has approximately 230,000 distinct CDR3 sequences, 6% to 7% seen once; the top ten hold about 15%. These records were also assigned to another study, of T cells expressing NK-cell markers.

The specimen sequenced was CD8+ T cells sorted from blood. The receptors come from a woman aged 18 to 35 in good health. Each CDR3 is given with its conserved first and last residue. The D gene is left open where the match is weak. Expanded clones get a size class; other rows say once, few or many, or leave the size out.

>-|TRBV11-3|TRBD1|TRBJ1-1
TGTGCCAGCAGCTTCGCGGCGCTGACAGGGCTGAACACTGAAGCTTTCTTT
CASSFAALTGLNTEAFF
>many|TRBV12-3/TRBV12-4|-|TRBJ2-7
TGTGCCAGCAGTTTAGTCGGGGTTCTCTCCGAGCAGTACTTC
CASSLVGVLSEQYF
>few|TRBV4-1|-|TRBJ1-2
TGCGCCAGCAGCCAAGAATCGCAGACCCGCGGCTACACCTTC
CASSQESQTRGYTF
>-|TRBV20-1|-|TRBJ2-1
TGCAGTGCTAGAGCCAGCGGAAGGAGCTCCTACAATGAGCAGTTCTTC
CSARASGRSSYNEQFF
>-|TRBV20-1|-|TRBJ2-7
TGCAGTGCTACCACGAGGGAGAACTACGAGCAGTACTTC
CSATTRENYEQYF
>many|TRBV9|-|TRBJ2-5
TGTGCCAGCAGCGCATTCCAAGAGACCCAGTACTTC
CASSAFQETQYF
>many|TRBV7-8|TRBD1|TRBJ2-2
TGTGCCAGCAGCCCGGACAGGGCGAACACCGGGGAGCTGTTTTTT
CASSPDRANTGELFF
>-|TRBV9|TRBD2|TRBJ2-1
TGTGCCAGCAGCGTAGCGGGGGGGGGATACAATGAGCAGTTCTTC
CASSVAGGGYNEQFF
>many|TRBV2|-|TRBJ2-1
TGTGCCAGCACCCTCCTGGCCCGGGGGCCCTCCTTAAATGAGCAGTTCTTC
CASTLLARGPSLNEQFF
>-|TRBV12-5|-|TRBJ2-7
TGTGCTAGTGGTTTGGTAAAGAACAGGATGAACGAGCAGTACTTC
CASGLVKNRMNEQYF
>few|TRBV10-2|TRBD1|TRBJ1-6
TGCGCCAGCAGCGCCGACAGGGGGCTTTCACCCCTCCACTTT
CASSADRGLSPLHF
>-|TRBV11-3|-|TRBJ2-1
TGTGCCAGCGCTTATCATTCTAGCGCTGAGCAGTTCTTC
CASAYHSSAEQFF
>few|TRBV4-2|-|TRBJ2-7
TGTGCCAGCAGCCAAATTGTGGACACGGTATCCTACGAGCAGTACTTC
CASSQIVDTVSYEQYF
>many|TRBV29-1|TRBD1|TRBJ1-2
TGCAGCTTAACCGACAGGGAATATGGCTACACCTTC
CSLTDREYGYTF
>few|TRBV4-3|-|TRBJ2-1
TGCGCCAGCAGCCAGATCGGGACCATTGGACCCAATGAGCAGTTCTTC
CASSQIGTIGPNEQFF
>many|TRBV6-1|-|TRBJ2-7
TGTGCCAGCAGTGACCGAGGGGAGCGGTACGAGCAGTACTTC
CASSDRGERYEQYF
>-|TRBV7-9|TRBD2|TRBJ2-1
TGTGCCAGCAGCTTATCCGGGGGGGCCGAGAATGAGCAGTTCTTC
CASSLSGGAENEQFF
>few|TRBV11-3|-|TRBJ2-1
TGTGCCAGCAGCCCCCCCCCGGGTTCCAGAGGGAATGAGCAGTTCTTC
CASSPPPGSRGNEQFF
>-|TRBV27|-|TRBJ1-1
TGTGCCAGCAGACAAGAGGGGGGGGCTGGTGGCACTGAAGCTTTCTTT
CASRQEGGAGGTEAFF
>-|TRBV27|-|TRBJ2-7
TGTGCCAGCAGTTTCTTTAACAGGGTAGAGCAGTACTTC
CASSFFNRVEQYF
>many|TRBV27|TRBD1|TRBJ2-7
TGTGCCAGCAGTCGTTATATAGGGACAGGGGAGTACGAGCAGTACTTC
CASSRYIGTGEYEQYF
>many|TRBV29-1|-|TRBJ1-2
TGCAGCGTTGTCGGCCAGATGGGAACTAACTATGGCTACACCTTC
CSVVGQMGTNYGYTF
>many|TRBV12-3/TRBV12-4|-|TRBJ2-7
TGTGCCAGCAGTTCTCGAACCTACGAGCAGTACTTC
CASSSRTYEQYF
>-|TRBV6-2/TRBV6-3|TRBD2|TRBJ2-1
TGTGCCAGCAGTTACTCGATTACGGGGGGGACCTACAATGAGCAGTTCTTC
CASSYSITGGTYNEQFF
>many|TRBV9|-|TRBJ2-2
TGTGCCAGCAGCGTAGTTAGTGGGGAGCTGTTTTTT
CASSVVSGELFF
>few|TRBV9|TRBD2|TRBJ2-1
TGTGCCAGCAGCGGTGGACTAGCGGGAGGAGTGGATGAGCAGTTCTTC
CASSGGLAGGVDEQFF
>many|TRBV7-9|-|TRBJ2-1
TGTGCCGTTGGGGGTCGGGGCCGGCTGGTGAATGAGCAGTTCTTC
CAVGGRGRLVNEQFF
>-|TRBV5-1|TRBD1|TRBJ1-2
TGCGCCAGCAGCATCACCGGGACAGGGTATGGCTACACCTTC
CASSITGTGYGYTF
>-|TRBV5-1|-|TRBJ2-7
TGCGCCAGCAGCTTGTGGAAGGACTACGAGCAGTACTTC
CASSLWKDYEQYF
>many|TRBV5-5|-|TRBJ2-7
TGTGCCAGCGGACTATACAGGGGTATCCACGAGCAGTACTTC
CASGLYRGIHEQYF